This T cell receptor (beta chain) came from a study of shared T cell receptors in the human thymus (dated by TCRdb to the early 2020s). In terms of the full investigation: The study investigated the way shared, self-reactive T-cell receptor alpha chains are produced in the human thymus.

For this clone: The antigen it binds to is not known. No qualities accompany the bases; no much larger clone lies one base away.

Libraries were made using the immunoSEQ multiplex PCR assay. TCRdb holds this immuneACCESS table with in-frame rearrangements only. Some clones are missing; in checked studies, unresolved V genes explain under half, and the rest has no known cause. The sample table lists about 380,000 clones, just under 95% of them with a count of one. In total, the top ten clones hold 0.015% to 0.02% of the sample. Germline trimming amounts to 1 base on V and 7 bases on J, with 5 as the count of junction bases outside the gene matches. CDR3 length: 15 amino acids, cysteine to phenylalanine. This entry keeps only the CDR3 DNA: 45 bases, framed from base 1. CDR1 and CDR2 are read off the germline V gene as SGHTA and FQGNSA.

Sequencing used thymocytes. This receptor was identified in a human donor. The chain links TRBV7-2 with TRBJ2-2, with 8 bases matching TRBD1. The nucleotide sequence reads TGTGCCAGCAGCTTAGTGGACAGGGAAGGCGGGGAGCTGTTTTTT. Its translation reads: CASSLVDREGGELFF.